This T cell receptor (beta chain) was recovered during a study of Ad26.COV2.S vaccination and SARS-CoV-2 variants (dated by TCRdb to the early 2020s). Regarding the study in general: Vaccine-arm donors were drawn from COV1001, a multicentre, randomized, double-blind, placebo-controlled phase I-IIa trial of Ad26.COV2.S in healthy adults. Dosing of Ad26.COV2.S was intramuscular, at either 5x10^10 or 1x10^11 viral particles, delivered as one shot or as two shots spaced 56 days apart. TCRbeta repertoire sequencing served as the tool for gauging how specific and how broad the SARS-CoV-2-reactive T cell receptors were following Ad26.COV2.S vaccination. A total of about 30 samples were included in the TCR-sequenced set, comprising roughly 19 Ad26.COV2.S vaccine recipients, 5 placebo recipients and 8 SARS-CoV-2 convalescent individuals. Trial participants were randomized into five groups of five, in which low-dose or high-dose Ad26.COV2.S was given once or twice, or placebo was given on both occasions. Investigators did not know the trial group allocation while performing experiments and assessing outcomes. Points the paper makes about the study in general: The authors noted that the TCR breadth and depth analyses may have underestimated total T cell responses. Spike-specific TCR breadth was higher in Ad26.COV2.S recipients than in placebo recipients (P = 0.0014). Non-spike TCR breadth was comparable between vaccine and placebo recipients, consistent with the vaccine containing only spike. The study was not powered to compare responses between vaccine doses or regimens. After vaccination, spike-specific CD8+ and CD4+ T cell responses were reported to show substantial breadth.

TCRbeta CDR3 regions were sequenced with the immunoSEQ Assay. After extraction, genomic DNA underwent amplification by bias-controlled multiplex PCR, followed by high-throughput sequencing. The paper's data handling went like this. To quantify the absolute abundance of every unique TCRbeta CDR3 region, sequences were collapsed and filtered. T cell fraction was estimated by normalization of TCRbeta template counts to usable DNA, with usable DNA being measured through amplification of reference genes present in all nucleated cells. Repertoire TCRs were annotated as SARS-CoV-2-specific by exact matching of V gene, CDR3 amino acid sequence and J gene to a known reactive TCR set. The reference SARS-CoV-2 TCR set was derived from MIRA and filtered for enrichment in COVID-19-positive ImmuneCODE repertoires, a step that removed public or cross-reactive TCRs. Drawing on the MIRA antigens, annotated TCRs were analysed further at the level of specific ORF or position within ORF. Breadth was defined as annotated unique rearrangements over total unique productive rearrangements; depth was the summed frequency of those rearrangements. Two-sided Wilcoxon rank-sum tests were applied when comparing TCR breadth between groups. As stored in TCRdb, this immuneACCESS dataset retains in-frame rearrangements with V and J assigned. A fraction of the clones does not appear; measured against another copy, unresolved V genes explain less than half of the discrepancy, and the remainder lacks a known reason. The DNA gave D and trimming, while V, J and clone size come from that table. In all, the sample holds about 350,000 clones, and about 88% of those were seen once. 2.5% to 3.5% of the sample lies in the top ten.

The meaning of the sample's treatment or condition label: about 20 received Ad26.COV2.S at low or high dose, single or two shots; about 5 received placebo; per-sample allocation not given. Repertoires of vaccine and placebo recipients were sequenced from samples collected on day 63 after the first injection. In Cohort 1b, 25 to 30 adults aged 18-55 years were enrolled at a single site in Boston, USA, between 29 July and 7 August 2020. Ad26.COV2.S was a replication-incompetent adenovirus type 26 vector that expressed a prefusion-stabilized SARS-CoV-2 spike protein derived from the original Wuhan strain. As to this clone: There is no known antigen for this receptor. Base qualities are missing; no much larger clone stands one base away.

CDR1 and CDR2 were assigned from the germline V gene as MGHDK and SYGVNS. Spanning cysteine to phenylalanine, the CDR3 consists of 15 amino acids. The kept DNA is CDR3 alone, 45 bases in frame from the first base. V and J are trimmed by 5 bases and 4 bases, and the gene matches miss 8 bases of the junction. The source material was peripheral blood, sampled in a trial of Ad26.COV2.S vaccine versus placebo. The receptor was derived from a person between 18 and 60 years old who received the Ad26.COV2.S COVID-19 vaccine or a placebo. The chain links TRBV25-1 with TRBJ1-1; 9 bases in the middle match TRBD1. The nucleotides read TGTGCCAGCAGTCCCCGACAGGGGGTCGGCACTGAAGCTTTCTTT. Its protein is CASSPRQGVGTEAFF.